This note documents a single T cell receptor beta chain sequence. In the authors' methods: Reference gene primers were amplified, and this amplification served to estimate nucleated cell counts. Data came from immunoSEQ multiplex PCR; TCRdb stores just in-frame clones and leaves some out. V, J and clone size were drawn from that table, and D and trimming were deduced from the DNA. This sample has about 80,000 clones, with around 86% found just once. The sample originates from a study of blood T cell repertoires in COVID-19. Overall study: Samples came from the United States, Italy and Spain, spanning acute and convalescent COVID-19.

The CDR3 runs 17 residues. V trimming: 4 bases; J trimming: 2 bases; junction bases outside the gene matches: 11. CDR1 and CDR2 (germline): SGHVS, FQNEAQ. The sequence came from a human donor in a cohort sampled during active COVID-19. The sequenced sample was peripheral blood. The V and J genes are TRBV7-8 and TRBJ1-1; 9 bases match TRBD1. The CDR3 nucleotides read TGTGCCAGCAGCTCGGAAAGCCTGGGACAGGGAAACACTGAAGCTTTCTTT. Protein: CASSSESLGQGNTEAFF.